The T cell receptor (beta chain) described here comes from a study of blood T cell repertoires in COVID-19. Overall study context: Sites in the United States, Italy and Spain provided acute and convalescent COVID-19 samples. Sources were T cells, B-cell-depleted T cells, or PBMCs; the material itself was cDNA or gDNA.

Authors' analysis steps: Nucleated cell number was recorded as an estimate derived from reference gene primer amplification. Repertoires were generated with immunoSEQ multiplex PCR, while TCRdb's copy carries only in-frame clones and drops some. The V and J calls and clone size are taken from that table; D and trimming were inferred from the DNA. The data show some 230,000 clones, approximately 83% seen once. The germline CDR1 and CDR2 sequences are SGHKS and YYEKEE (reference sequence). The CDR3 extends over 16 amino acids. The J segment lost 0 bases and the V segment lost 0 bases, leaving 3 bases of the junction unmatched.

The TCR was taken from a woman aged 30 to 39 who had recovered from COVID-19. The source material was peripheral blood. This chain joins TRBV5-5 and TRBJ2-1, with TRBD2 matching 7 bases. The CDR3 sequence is CASSLGWTSSYNEQFF. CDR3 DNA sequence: TGTGCCAGCAGCTTGGGATGGACTAGCTCCTACAATGAGCAGTTCTTC. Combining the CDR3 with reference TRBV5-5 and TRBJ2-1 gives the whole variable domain DAGVTQSPTHLIKTRGQQVTLRCSPISGHKSVSWYQQVLGQGPQFIFQYYEKEERGRGNFPDRFSARQFPNYSSELNVNALLLGDSALYLCASSLGWTSSYNEQFFGPGTRLTVL.